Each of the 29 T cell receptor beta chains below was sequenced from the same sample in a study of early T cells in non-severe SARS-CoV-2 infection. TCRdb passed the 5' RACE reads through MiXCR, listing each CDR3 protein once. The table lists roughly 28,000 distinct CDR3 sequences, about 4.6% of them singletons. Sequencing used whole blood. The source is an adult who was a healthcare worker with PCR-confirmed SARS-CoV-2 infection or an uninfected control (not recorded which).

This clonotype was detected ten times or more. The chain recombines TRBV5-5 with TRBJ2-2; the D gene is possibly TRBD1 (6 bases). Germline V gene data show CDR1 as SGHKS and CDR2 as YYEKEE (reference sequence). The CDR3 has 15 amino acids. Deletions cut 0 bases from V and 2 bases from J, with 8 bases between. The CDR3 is CASSLGTVNTGELFF. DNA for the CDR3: TGTGCCAGCAGCTTGGGGACAGTAAACACCGGGGAGCTGTTTTTT.

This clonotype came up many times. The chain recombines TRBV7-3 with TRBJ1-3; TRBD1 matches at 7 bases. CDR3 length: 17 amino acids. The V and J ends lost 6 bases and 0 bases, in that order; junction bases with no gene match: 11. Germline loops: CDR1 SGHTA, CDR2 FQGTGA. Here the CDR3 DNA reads TGTGCCAGCAGTCTAGCGGGACAGCTAAGCTCTGGAAACACCATATATTTT. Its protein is CASSLAGQLSSGNTIYF.

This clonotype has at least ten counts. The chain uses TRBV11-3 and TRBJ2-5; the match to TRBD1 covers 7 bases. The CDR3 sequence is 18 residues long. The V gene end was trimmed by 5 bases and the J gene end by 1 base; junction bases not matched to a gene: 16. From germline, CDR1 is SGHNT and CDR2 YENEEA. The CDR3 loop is CASSRLPGTARTQETQYF. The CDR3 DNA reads TGTGCCAGCAGCCGATTACCCGGGACAGCCAGAACCCAAGAGACCCAGTACTTC. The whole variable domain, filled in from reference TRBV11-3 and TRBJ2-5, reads EAGVVQSPRYKIIEKKQPVAFWCNPISGHNTLYWYLQNLGQGPELLIRYENEEAVDDSQLPKDRFSAERLKGVDSTLKIQPAELGDSAVYLCASSRLPGTARTQETQYFGPGTRLLVL.

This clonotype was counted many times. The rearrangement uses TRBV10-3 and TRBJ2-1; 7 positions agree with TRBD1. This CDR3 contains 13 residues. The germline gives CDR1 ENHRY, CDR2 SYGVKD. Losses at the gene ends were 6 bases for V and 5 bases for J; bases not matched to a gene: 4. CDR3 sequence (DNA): TGTGCCATCAGACCCGGACAGGACAATGAGCAGTTCTTC. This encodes CAIRPGQDNEQFF.

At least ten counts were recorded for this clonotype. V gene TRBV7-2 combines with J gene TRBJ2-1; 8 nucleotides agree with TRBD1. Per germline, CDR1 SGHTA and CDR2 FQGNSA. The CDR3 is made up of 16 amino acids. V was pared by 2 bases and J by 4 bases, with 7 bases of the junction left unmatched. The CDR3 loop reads CASSLPGTGGYNEQFF. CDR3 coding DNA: TGTGCCAGCAGCTTACCCGGGACAGGAGGGTACAATGAGCAGTTCTTC.

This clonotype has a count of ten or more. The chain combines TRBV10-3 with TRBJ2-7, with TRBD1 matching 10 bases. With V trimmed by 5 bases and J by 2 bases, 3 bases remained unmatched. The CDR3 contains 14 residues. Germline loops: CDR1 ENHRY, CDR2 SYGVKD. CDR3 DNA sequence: TGTGCCATCAGTCCCGGGACAGGGGCCTACGAGCAGTACTTC. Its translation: CAISPGTGAYEQYF.

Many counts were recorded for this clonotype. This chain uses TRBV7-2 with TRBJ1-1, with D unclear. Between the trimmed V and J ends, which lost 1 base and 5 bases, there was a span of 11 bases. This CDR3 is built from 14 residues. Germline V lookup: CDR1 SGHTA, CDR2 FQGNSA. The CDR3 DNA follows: TGTGCCAGCAGCTTAGAGGGTCAGTGGACTGAAGCTTTCTTT. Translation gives CASSLEGQWTEAFF.

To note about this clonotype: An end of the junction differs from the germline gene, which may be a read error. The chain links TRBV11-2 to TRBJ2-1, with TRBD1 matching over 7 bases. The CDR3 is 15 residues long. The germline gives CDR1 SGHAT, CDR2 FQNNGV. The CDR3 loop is CACSPTWAGGNEQFF. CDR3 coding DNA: TGTGCCTGCAGCCCGACTTGGGCAGGGGGCAATGAGCAGTTCTTC.

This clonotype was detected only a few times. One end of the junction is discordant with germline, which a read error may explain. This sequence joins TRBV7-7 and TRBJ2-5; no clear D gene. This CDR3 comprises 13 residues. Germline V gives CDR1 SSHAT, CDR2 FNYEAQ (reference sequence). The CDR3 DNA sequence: TGTGCTAGCAGCTACCCCAACGGGGAGACCCAGTACTTC. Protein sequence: CASSYPNGETQYF.

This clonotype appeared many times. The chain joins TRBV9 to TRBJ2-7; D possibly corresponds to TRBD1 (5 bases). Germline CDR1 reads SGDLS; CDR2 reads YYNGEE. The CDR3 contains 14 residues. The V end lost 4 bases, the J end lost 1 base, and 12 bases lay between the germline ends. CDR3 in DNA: TGTGCCAGCAGCCCGCAGGCAGGGTCCTACGAGCAGTACGTC. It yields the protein CASSPQAGSYEQYV.

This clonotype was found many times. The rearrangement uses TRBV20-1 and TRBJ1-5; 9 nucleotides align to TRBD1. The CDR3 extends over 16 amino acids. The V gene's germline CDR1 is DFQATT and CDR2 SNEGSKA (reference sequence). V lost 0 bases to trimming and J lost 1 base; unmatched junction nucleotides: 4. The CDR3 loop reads CSARDSGQGSNQPQHF. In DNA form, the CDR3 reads TGCAGTGCTAGAGATTCGGGACAGGGAAGCAATCAGCCCCAGCATTTT.

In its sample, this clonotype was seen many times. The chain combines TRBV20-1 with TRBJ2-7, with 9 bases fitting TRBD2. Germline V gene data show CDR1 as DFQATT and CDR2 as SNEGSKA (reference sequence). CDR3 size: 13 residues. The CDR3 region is CRVVSSGTYEQYV. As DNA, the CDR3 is TGCAGGGTGGTGTCTAGCGGGACTTACGAGCAGTACGTC.

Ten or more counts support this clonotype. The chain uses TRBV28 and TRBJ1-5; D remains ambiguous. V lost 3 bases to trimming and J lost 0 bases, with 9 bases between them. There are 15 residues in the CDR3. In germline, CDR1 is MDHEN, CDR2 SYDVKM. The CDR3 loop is CASSFEGNSNQPQHF. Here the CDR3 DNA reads TGTGCCAGCAGTTTTGAGGGTAATAGCAATCAGCCCCAGCATTTT. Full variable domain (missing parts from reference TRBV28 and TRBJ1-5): DVKVTQSSRYLVKRTGEKVFLECVQDMDHENMFWYRQDPGLGLRLIYFSYDVKMKEKGDIPEGYSVSREKKERFSLILESASTNQTSMYLCASSFEGNSNQPQHFGDGTRLSIL.

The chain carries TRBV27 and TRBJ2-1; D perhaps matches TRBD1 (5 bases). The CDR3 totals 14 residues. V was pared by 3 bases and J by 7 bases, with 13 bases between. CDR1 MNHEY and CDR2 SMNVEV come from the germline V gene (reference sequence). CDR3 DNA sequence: TGTGCCAGCAGTTTGCCCGACAGATCGAATGAGCAGTTCTTC. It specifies CASSLPDRSNEQFF.

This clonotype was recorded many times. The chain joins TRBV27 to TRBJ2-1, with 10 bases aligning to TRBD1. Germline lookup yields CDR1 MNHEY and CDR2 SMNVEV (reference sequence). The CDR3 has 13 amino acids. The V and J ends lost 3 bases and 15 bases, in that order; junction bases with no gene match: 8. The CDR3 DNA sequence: TGTGCCAGCAGTTTGAGGACAGGGGGTAGCCGGTTCTTC. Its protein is CASSLRTGGSRFF.

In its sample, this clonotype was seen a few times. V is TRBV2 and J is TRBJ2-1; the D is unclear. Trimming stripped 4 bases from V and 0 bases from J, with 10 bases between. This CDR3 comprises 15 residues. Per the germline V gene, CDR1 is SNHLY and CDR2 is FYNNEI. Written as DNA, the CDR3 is TGTGCCAGCAGTGGCCGTCAGAGCTCCTACAATGAGCAGTTCTTC. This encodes CASSGRQSSYNEQFF.

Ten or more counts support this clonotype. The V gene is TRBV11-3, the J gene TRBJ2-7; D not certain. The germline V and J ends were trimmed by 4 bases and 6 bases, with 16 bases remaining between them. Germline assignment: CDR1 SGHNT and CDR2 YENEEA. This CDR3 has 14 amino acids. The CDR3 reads CASSSLDEGPEQYV. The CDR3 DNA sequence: TGTGCCAGCAGCTCCCTAGACGAAGGGCCCGAGCAGTACGTC.

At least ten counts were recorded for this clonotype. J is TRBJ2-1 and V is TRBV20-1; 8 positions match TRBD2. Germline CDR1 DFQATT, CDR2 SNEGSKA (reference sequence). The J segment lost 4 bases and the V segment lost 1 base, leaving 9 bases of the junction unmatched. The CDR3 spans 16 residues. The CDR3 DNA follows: TGCAGTGCTAGAGGCTCCGAGCGGGAGAGGTACAATGAGCAGTTCTTC. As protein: CSARGSERERYNEQFF.

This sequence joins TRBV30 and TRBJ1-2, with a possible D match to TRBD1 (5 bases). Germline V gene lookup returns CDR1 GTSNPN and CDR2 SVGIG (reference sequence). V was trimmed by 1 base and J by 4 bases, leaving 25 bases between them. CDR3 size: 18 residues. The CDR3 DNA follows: TGTGCCTGGAGTGGGACCGGGACCCATAGAGGGGCTACCTATGGCTACACCTTC. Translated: CAWSGTGTHRGATYGYTF.

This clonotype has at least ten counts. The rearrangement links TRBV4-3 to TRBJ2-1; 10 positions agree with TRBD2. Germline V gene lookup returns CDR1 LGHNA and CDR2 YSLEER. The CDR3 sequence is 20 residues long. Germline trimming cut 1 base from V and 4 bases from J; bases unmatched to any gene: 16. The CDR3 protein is CASSQGQQREGPTQYNEQFF. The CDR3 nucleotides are TGCGCCAGCAGCCAAGGGCAGCAGCGGGAGGGCCCTACTCAATACAATGAGCAGTTCTTC.

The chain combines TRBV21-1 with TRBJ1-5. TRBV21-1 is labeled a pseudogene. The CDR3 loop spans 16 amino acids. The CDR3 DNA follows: TGTGCCAGCAGCAAAGCGCTAGGGCAGAGCAATCAGCCCCAGCATTTT. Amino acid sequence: CASSKALGQSNQPQHF.

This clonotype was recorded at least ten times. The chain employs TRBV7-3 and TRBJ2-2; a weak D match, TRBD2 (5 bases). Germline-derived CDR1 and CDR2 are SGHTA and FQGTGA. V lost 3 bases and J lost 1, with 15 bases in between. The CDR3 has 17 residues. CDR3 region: CASSFRPGSVNTGELFF. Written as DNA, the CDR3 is TGTGCCAGCAGCTTCCGTCCGGGAAGCGTGAACACCGGGGAGCTGTTTTTT.

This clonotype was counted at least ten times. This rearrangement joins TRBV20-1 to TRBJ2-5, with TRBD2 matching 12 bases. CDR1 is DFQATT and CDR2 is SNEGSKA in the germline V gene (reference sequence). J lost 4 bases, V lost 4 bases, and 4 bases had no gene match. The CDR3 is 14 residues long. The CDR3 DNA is TGCAGTGCTACTAGCGGGAGGGATTCAGAGACCCAGTACTTC. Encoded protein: CSATSGRDSETQYF.

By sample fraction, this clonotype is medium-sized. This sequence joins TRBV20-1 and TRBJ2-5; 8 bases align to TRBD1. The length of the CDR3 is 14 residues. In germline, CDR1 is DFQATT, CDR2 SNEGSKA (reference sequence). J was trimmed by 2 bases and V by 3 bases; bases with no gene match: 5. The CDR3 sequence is CSASEWDRQETQYF. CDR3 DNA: TGCAGTGCTAGTGAATGGGACAGGCAAGAGACCCAGTACTTC.

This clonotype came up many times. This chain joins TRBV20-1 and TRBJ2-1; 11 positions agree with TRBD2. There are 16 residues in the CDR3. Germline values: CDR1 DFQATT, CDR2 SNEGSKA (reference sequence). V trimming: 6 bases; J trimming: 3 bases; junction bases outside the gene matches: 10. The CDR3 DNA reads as TGCAGTGCCCGGGGATTAGCGGGAGGGCTCTACAATGAGCAGTTCTTC. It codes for CSARGLAGGLYNEQFF.

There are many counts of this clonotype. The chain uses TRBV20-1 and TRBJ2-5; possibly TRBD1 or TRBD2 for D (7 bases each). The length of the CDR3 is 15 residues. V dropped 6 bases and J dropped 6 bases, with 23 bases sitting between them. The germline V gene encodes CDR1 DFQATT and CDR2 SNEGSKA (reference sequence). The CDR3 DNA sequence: TGCAGTGCCCCCGCCTCTGACAGGGAGGGCAAGACCCAGTACTTC. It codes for CSAPASDREGKTQYF.

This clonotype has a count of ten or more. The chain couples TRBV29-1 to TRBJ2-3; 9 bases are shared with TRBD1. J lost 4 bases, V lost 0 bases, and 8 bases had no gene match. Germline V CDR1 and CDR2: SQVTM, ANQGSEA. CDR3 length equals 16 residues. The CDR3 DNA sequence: TGCAGCGTTGAAGATCGAGGGACAGGGAAGGCAGATACGCAGTATTTT. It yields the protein CSVEDRGTGKADTQYF.

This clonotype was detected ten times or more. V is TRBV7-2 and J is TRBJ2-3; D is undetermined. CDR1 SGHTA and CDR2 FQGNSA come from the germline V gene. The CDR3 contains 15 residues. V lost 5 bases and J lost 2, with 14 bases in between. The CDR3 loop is CASSPVDVFTDTQYF. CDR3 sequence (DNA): TGTGCCAGCAGCCCGGTGGACGTATTCACAGATACGCAGTATTTT.

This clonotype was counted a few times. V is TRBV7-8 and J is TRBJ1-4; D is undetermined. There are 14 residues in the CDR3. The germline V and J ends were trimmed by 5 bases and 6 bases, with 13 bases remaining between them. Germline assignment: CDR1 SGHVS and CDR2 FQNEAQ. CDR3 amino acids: CASSPGARDEKLFF. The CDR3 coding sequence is TGTGCCAGCAGCCCAGGCGCTCGGGATGAAAAACTGTTTTTT.